The present T cell receptor (beta chain) was sequenced within a study of T cells in Graves' hyperthyroidism and ophthalmopathy. General study findings and limits: Ophthalmopathy got predicted by the model a median approximately 6.4 months before its onset.

Worth noting for this clonotype: Its antigen is currently unknown. A read error may produce the germline difference seen at one junction end.

Clinical symptoms, serum thyroxine and TRAb, thyroid ultrasound and orbital computed tomography were used for the diagnoses. What was amplified from RNA transcripts were TCR beta CDR3 regions. First-round RT-PCR of the TCR CDR3 relied on the HTBI primer set. In TCRdb, the multiplex PCR reads were re-called with MiXCR into one record per CDR3 protein. The data contain hundreds of thousands of distinct CDR3 sequences, less than 45% of them singletons. The CDR3 extends over 14 amino acids. The sequenced sample consisted of peripheral blood or thyroid tissue (not recorded which). This receptor was identified in an adult man with Graves' disease, either hyperthyroidism or ophthalmopathy (not recorded which). This chain joins TRBV12-3 or TRBV12-4 and TRBJ2-6, with 10 bases that match TRBD1. The CDR3 loop reads CASSGGTGAYVLTF. The CDR3 DNA follows: TGTGCCAGCAGCGGAGGGACAGGGGCCTACGTCCTGACTTTC.